One and the same sample provided the 28 T cell receptor beta chains below, sequenced in a study of spatial heterogeneity in lung cancer. TCRdb re-analysed the 5' RACE reads in MiXCR, keeping a single row per CDR3 protein. The table shows 11,000 or so distinct CDR3 sequences, with 3% to 5% occurring only once. Time point here: sample taken at primary tumor resection. Tumor, nontumor lung or frozen PBMC supplied whole RNA that was sequenced unsorted. The input for sequencing was normal lung tissue next to the tumor, taken at surgery. The source is a male donor with early-stage non-small cell lung cancer.

This clonotype was observed at least ten times. For a library built for alpha chains, this beta chain is a stray read; little rests on its size. The V call is TRBV6-1, the J call TRBJ2-1; 9 nucleotides align to TRBD2. This CDR3 spans 14 amino acids. Germline CDR1 and CDR2: MNHNS and SASEGT. V dropped 7 bases and J dropped 7; count of bases not matched to a gene: 8. CDR3 protein: CASIISGGGNEQFF. Here the CDR3 DNA reads TGTGCCAGCATTATTAGCGGGGGCGGGAATGAGCAGTTCTTC.

The table lists this clonotype with many counts. Since it is a stray read in a library aimed at alpha chains, this beta chain has a size that is not meaningful. V gene TRBV5-1 combines with J gene TRBJ2-5, with 8 bases aligning to TRBD1. With V trimmed by 2 bases and J by 4 bases, 7 bases remained unmatched. Germline V gene lookup returns CDR1 SGHRS and CDR2 YFSETQ. The length of the CDR3 is 15 residues. The CDR3 loop reads CASSFLSGTGETQYF. Written as DNA, the CDR3 is TGCGCCAGCAGCTTTCTCTCGGGGACAGGAGAGACCCAGTACTTC.

Many counts were recorded for this clonotype. The library was prepared for alpha chains; this beta chain is a stray read, so its frequency means little. The chain couples TRBV5-1 to TRBJ2-3, with no clear D. Deletions cut 0 bases from V and 3 bases from J, with 11 bases between. Germline-derived CDR1 and CDR2 are SGHRS and YFSETQ. The CDR3 has 15 residues. Here the CDR3 reads CASSLEPILTDTQYF. CDR3 in DNA: TGCGCCAGCAGCTTGGAACCAATACTGACAGATACGCAGTATTTT. Together with reference TRBV5-1 and TRBJ2-3, the CDR3 gives the full variable domain: KAGVTQTPRYLIKTRGQQVTLSCSPISGHRSVSWYQQTPGQGLQFLFEYFSETQRNKGNFPGRFSGRQFSNSRSEMNVSTLELGDSALYLCASSLEPILTDTQYFGPGTRLTVL.

This clonotype was recorded many times. For a library built for alpha chains, this beta chain is a stray read; little rests on its size. This rearrangement joins TRBV18 to TRBJ2-1; tentatively, D is TRBD2 (6 bases). Germline V CDR1 and CDR2: KGHSH, LQKENI. V gave up 8 bases and J gave up 4 bases, with 24 bases separating them. The CDR3 spans 17 residues. This chain's CDR3 is CASTLYGSGAVYNEQFF. CDR3 sequence (DNA): TGTGCCAGCACGCTGTACGGTAGCGGAGCCGTTTACAATGAGCAGTTCTTC.

The table lists this clonotype with many counts. This beta chain is a stray sequence in a library constructed for alpha chains; its clone size is not meaningful. The gene calls are TRBV10-3 and TRBJ2-7; 7 bases line up with TRBD1. V shed 4 bases and J 5 bases; nucleotides not matched to a gene: 5. The length of the CDR3 is 13 residues. Germline V CDR1 and CDR2: ENHRY, SYGVKD. The CDR3 loop is CAISGQGQNEQYF. The DNA for the CDR3 is TGTGCCATCAGTGGACAGGGTCAGAACGAGCAGTACTTC.

This clonotype was recorded many times. Being off target in a library aimed at alpha chains, this beta chain has a size of little meaning. The chain joins TRBV12-3 or TRBV12-4 to TRBJ2-7; perhaps TRBD1 as D (6 bases). V gave up 8 bases and J gave up 6 bases, with 17 bases separating them. The CDR3 is 13 residues long. CDR3 loop: CASASGRGIEQYF. The CDR3 DNA reads as TGTGCCAGCGCCTCTGGCAGGGGCATCGAGCAGTACTTC.

This clonotype showed up many times. This beta chain slipped into a library made for alpha chains as a stray read, so its size is not meaningful. The chain joins TRBV2 to TRBJ2-7, with 9 positions matching TRBD1. V dropped 6 bases and J dropped 9; count of bases not matched to a gene: 18. In germline, CDR1 is SNHLY, CDR2 FYNNEI. CDR3 length: 16 residues. Here the CDR3 DNA reads TGTGCCAGCAGCACTGGAGGGACAGGGAGTGTCCGCCCGCAGTACTTC. Translating gives CASSTGGTGSVRPQYF.

In this sample, this clonotype turned up many times. Because this beta chain is a stray read in a library intended to capture alpha chains, its abundance should not be given much weight. V is TRBV12-3 or TRBV12-4 and J is TRBJ1-4; D is possibly TRBD1 (5 bases). V was cut by 6 bases and J by 8 bases, with 10 bases left in between. This CDR3 region has 12 residues. Here the CDR3 DNA reads TGTGCCAGCAGCCGACAGAGGGAAAAACTGTTTTTT. Its translation: CASSRQREKLFF.

This clonotype was detected ten times or more. In a library made to pick up alpha chains, this beta chain is a stray read with a size that means little. J is TRBJ2-7 and V is TRBV3-1, with TRBD1 as a possible D gene (6 bases). CDR1 is LGHDT, CDR2 YNNKEL, per germline (reference sequence). The V end was cut by 0 bases, the J end by 3 bases, with 6 bases between. The CDR3 contains 13 residues. CDR3 loop: CASSQDRGYEQYF. The CDR3 region has the DNA TGTGCCAGCAGCCAAGACAGGGGCTACGAGCAGTACTTC.

This clonotype appeared many times. The size of this beta chain means little, since it is a stray read in a library made for alpha chains. J is TRBJ2-3 and V is TRBV3-1, with TRBD2 identical over 7 bases. CDR3 length equals 14 residues. V lost 1 base to trimming and J lost 5 bases; unmatched junction nucleotides: 3. The germline V gene encodes CDR1 LGHDT and CDR2 YNNKEL (reference sequence). This CDR3 reads CASSQGLAEDTQYF. In nucleotides, the CDR3 is TGTGCCAGCAGCCAAGGACTAGCAGAAGATACGCAGTATTTT.

Ten or more counts support this clonotype. This beta chain represents an off-target read in a library built for alpha chains; its size is of limited meaning. The rearrangement links TRBV7-2 to TRBJ2-5; D not resolved. V lost 5 bases and J lost 1, with 11 bases in between. This CDR3 spans 14 amino acids. CDR1 is SGHTA, CDR2 FQGNSA, per germline. The CDR3 coding sequence is TGTGCCAGCAGCCCAGGATATATCCAAGAGACCCAGTACTTC. Its protein product is CASSPGYIQETQYF.

A note on this clonotype: The library was prepared for alpha chains; this beta chain is a stray read, so its frequency means little. The V gene is TRBV19, the J gene TRBJ1-5, with D tentatively TRBD1 (5 bases). Germline CDR1 LNHDA, CDR2 SQIVND (reference sequence). This CDR3 spans 15 amino acids. V lost 6 bases and J 3 bases, leaving 15 bases between the germline ends. CDR3 in amino acids: CASRFHRSNNQPQHF. CDR3 bases: TGTGCCAGTAGATTCCACAGGTCGAACAATCAGCCCCAGCATTTT.

This clonotype has a count of ten or more. This beta chain is a stray read from a library made for alpha chains; its abundance is not meaningful. The rearrangement links TRBV20-1 to TRBJ2-4, with TRBD1 matching 7 bases. The CDR3 is made up of 18 amino acids. J gave up 5 bases and V 1 base, and 17 bases lay outside the gene matches. Germline CDR1 and CDR2: DFQATT and SNEGSKA (reference sequence). CDR3 nucleotides: TGCAGTGCTAGAGGTCCCCCTCACAGGGGAATAGGCGAAAACATTCAGTACTTC. Protein product: CSARGPPHRGIGENIQYF.

The table lists this clonotype with many counts. The library was designed around alpha chains, so this beta chain is a stray read whose abundance carries little weight. The chain employs TRBV12-3 or TRBV12-4 and TRBJ1-1; no firm D call. The CDR3 loop spans 14 amino acids. Trimming stripped 6 bases from V and 0 bases from J, with 11 bases between. The CDR3: CASSRSHLNTEAFF. CDR3 sequence (DNA): TGTGCCAGCAGCCGATCCCATCTGAACACTGAAGCTTTCTTT.

This clonotype was detected many times. This beta chain slipped into a library made for alpha chains as a stray read, so its size is not meaningful. The genes are TRBV7-9 and TRBJ1-1, with D tentatively TRBD1 (5 bases). The CDR3 consists of 15 residues. The ends were cut back, 5 bases at V and 0 bases at J, with 13 bases in the middle. In germline, CDR1 is SEHNR, CDR2 FQNEAQ (reference sequence). This CDR3 is CASSTRAGMNTEAFF. In DNA, the CDR3 is TGTGCCAGCAGCACCAGGGCTGGCATGAACACTGAAGCTTTCTTT. Together with reference TRBV7-9 and TRBJ1-1, the CDR3 gives the full variable domain: DTGVSQNPRHKITKRGQNVTFRCDPISEHNRLYWYRQTLGQGPEFLTYFQNEAQLEKSRLLSDRFSAERPKGSFSTLEIQRTEQGDSAMYLCASSTRAGMNTEAFFGQGTRLTVV.

This clonotype was recorded many times. This beta chain represents an off-target read in a library built for alpha chains; its size is of limited meaning. The chain is built from TRBV29-1 and TRBJ1-1; D ambiguous. Germline CDR1 reads SQVTM; CDR2 reads ANQGSEA. Trimming cost V 4 bases and J 5 bases, with 8 bases left between them. The CDR3 is made up of 11 amino acids. The CDR3 region is CSVGATTEAFF. The CDR3 DNA follows: TGCAGCGTTGGTGCCACTACTGAAGCTTTCTTT.

This clonotype was detected a few times. This beta chain is off target for a library built for alpha chains, so its abundance means little. The chain links TRBV20-1 to TRBJ1-2; D may be TRBD1 (6 bases). The germline CDR1 and CDR2 sequences are DFQATT and SNEGSKA (reference sequence). Trimming pared 0 bases from V and 2 bases from J, leaving 10 bases between. There are 14 residues in the CDR3. In DNA, the CDR3 is TGCAGTGCTAGAGAAGTCAGGGGAAACTATGGCTACACCTTC. The encoded protein is CSAREVRGNYGYTF.

By share, this clonotype ranks as medium-sized. This beta chain was picked up by a library intended for alpha chains and is off target, so its count carries little meaning. The J gene is TRBJ1-2, the V gene TRBV6-6; D is uncertain. CDR1 is MNHNY, CDR2 SVGAGI, per germline (reference sequence). This CDR3 comprises 13 residues. The germline V and J ends were trimmed by 3 bases and 2 bases, with 7 bases remaining between them. In DNA, the CDR3 is TGTGCCAGCAGTTATTCACAGAACTATGGCTACACCTTC. Translation gives CASSYSQNYGYTF.

This clonotype occurred a few times. This beta chain appears as a stray read in a library generated for alpha chains; its size is not informative. The CDR3 nucleotides read TGTGCCAGCTTGAAGCGGGGCGCAGATACGCAGTATTTT. This codes for CASLKRGADTQYF. This chain links TRBV2 with TRBJ2-3, with TRBD2 matching over 7 bases. The ends lost 8 bases at V and 4 bases at J; junction bases unmatched: 6. The V gene's germline CDR1 is SNHLY and CDR2 FYNNEI. The CDR3 is 13 amino acids.

This clonotype has at least ten counts. Since the library was made to target alpha chains, this beta chain is a stray read and its abundance is not meaningful. The chain carries TRBV28 and TRBJ2-1; no clear D. Germline lookup yields CDR1 MDHEN and CDR2 SYDVKM. The CDR3 consists of 15 residues. V lost 6 bases, J lost 0 bases, and 12 bases lay in between. In nucleotides, the CDR3 is TGTGCCAGCAGACTGGAAGGAAGCTCCTACAATGAGCAGTTCTTC. Protein product: CASRLEGSSYNEQFF.

About this clonotype itself: Found in a library prepared for alpha chains, this beta chain is an off-target read, and its abundance has little meaning. The chain recombines TRBV2 with TRBJ1-5; no reliable D call. V lost 1 base, J lost 1 base, and 5 bases lay in between. This CDR3 region has 14 residues. Germline CDR1 reads SNHLY; CDR2 reads FYNNEI. CDR3 nucleotide sequence: TGTGCCAGCAGTGAAGGGTTCAGCAATCAGCCCCAGCATTTT. Its translation is CASSEGFSNQPQHF.

In its sample, this clonotype is medium-sized. Being off target in a library aimed at alpha chains, this beta chain has a size of little meaning. The J gene is TRBJ2-1, the V gene TRBV12-3 or TRBV12-4; D not resolved. The CDR3 runs to 13 residues. V was pared by 2 bases and J by 2 bases, with 4 bases between. CDR3 DNA: TGTGCCAGCAGTTTAAGAGCCTACAATGAGCAGTTCTTC. Translating gives CASSLRAYNEQFF.

This clonotype was observed at least ten times. This beta chain is off target for a library built for alpha chains, so its abundance means little. The chain recombines TRBV20-1 with TRBJ1-4, with 8 positions matching TRBD1. Germline loops: CDR1 DFQATT, CDR2 SNEGSKA (reference sequence). The CDR3 runs to 14 residues. J was trimmed by 8 bases and V by 6 bases; bases with no gene match: 11. The CDR3 region has the DNA TGCAGTGCCCCCCGACAGGGGAGGTGGGAAAAACTGTTTTTT. This gives the protein CSAPRQGRWEKLFF.

This clonotype has a count of ten or more. Since the library was made to target alpha chains, this beta chain is a stray read and its abundance is not meaningful. This chain connects TRBV7-2 to TRBJ2-1, with D possibly matching TRBD2 (6 bases). Germline CDR1 and CDR2: SGHTA and FQGNSA. There are 16 residues in the CDR3. The V end lost 4 bases, the J end lost 0 bases, and 13 bases lay between the germline ends. CDR3 nucleotides: TGTGCCAGCAGCTCACTGAGCGGGTACTCCTACAATGAGCAGTTCTTC. Amino acids: CASSSLSGYSYNEQFF.

There are many counts of this clonotype. A library made for alpha chains picked up this beta chain off target, so its size means little. The genes are TRBV2 and TRBJ2-5; the D is unclear. Germline CDR1 reads SNHLY; CDR2 reads FYNNEI. Trimming removed 5 bases from V and 4 bases from J, with 5 bases in between. The length of the CDR3 is 11 residues. CDR3 nucleotides: TGTGCCAGCAGTTGGTTAGAGACCCAGTACTTC. This translates into CASSWLETQYF.

This clonotype was seen many times. Within a library made for alpha chains, this beta chain is off target, and its count is uninformative. The rearrangement uses TRBV27 and TRBJ2-1; TRBD2 might be the D (6 bases). This CDR3 is 15 amino acids long. Germline values: CDR1 MNHEY, CDR2 SMNVEV (reference sequence). Between the trimmed V and J ends, which lost 2 bases and 6 bases, there was a span of 14 bases. CDR3 coding DNA: TGTGCCAGCAGTTTAACTAGCTTTCGGGGCAATGAGCAGTTCTTC. Amino acid sequence: CASSLTSFRGNEQFF.

This clonotype appeared many times. Since it is a stray read in a library aimed at alpha chains, this beta chain has a size that is not meaningful. The chain carries TRBV29-1 and TRBJ1-1, with no clear D. There are 12 residues in the CDR3. Germline CDR1 and CDR2: SQVTM and ANQGSEA. V lost 4 bases to trimming and J lost 1 base, with 7 bases between them. This CDR3 is CSVGSSNTEAFF. The CDR3, as DNA: TGCAGCGTTGGAAGCTCGAACACTGAAGCTTTCTTT. Variable domain in full (rest from reference TRBV29-1 and TRBJ1-1): SAVISQKPSRDICQRGTSLTIQCQVDSQVTMMFWYRQQPGQSLTLIATANQGSEATYESGFVIDKFPISRPNLTFSTLTVSNMSPEDSSIYLCSVGSSNTEAFFGQGTRLTVV.

In this sample, this clonotype turned up many times. This beta chain slipped into a library made for alpha chains as a stray read, so its size is not meaningful. The CDR3 DNA sequence: TGTGCCAGCAGCCAGGGACGGAACTATGGCTACACCTTC. It translates to CASSQGRNYGYTF. The V call is TRBV7-9, the J call TRBJ1-2; possible D gene TRBD1, 5 bases. Trimming left V 5 bases short and J 2 bases short, with 9 bases between. From germline, CDR1 is SEHNR and CDR2 FQNEAQ (reference sequence). The CDR3 extends over 13 amino acids.